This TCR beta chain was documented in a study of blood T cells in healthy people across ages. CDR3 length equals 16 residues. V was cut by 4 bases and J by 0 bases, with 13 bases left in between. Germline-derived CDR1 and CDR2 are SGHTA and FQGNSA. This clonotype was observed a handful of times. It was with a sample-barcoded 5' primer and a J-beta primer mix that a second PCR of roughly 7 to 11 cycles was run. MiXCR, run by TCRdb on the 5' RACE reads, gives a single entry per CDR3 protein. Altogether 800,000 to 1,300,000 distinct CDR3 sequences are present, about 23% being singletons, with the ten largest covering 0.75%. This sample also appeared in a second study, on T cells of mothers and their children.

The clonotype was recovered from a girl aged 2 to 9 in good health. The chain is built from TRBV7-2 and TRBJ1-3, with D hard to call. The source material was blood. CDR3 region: CASSSSGLTSGNTIYF. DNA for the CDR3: TGTGCCAGCAGCTCTTCCGGGCTCACCTCTGGAAACACCATATATTTT.